The 31 T cell receptor beta chains below come from one sample, sequenced in a study of cytomegalovirus exposure and HLA in healthy donors. 13 Jbeta primers and 60 Vbeta primers were used for the PCR. Here immunoSEQ multiplex PCR was the method, and the copy in TCRdb shows in-frame clones only, minus some. The table records approximately 100,000 clones, roughly 76% of them present only once. Sequencing used PBMCs. The source is a human donor in good health.

The rearrangement joins TRBV27 to TRBJ1-2; TRBD1 matches at 7 bases. V gave up 5 bases and J gave up 1 base; unmatched junction bases: 7. The CDR3 is made up of 15 amino acids. CDR1 and CDR2 (germline): MNHEY, SMNVEV (reference sequence). The CDR3 here is CASSPGGEGNYGYTF. The CDR3 coding sequence is TGTGCCAGCAGTCCAGGGGGAGAAGGTAACTATGGCTACACCTTC.

The chain uses TRBV29-1 and TRBJ2-7, with D maybe TRBD1 (6 bases). This CDR3 has 15 residues. V shed 7 bases and J shed 0 bases, with 19 bases lying between them. Looked up from germline, CDR1 is SQVTM and CDR2 is ANQGSEA. The CDR3 reads CSAKSGTQSSYEQYF. In DNA form, the CDR3 reads TGCAGCGCGAAATCCGGGACACAGAGCTCCTACGAGCAGTACTTC.

This clone was picked up a small number of times. CDR3 sequence: CASSLASRGLETQYF. DNA of the CDR3: TGTGCCAGCAGCTTGGCAAGCAGGGGGCTAGAGACCCAGTACTTC. V is TRBV5-6 and J is TRBJ2-5, with 8 bases matching TRBD1. J gave up 4 bases and V 0 bases, and 5 bases lay outside the gene matches. Germline CDR1 reads SGHDT; CDR2 reads YYEEEE. CDR3 length equals 15 residues.

This clone was detected a few times. V and J are TRBV27 and TRBJ2-2; 7 nucleotides agree with TRBD1. Germline trimming cut 6 bases from V and 4 bases from J; bases unmatched to any gene: 8. CDR1 and CDR2 from the germline V gene are MNHEY and SMNVEV (reference sequence). The CDR3 length is 15 residues. The CDR3 spells CASSSVGQITGELFF. In DNA form, the CDR3 reads TGTGCCAGCAGCTCGGTGGGACAGATCACCGGGGAGCTGTTTTTT.

The J gene is TRBJ1-5, the V gene TRBV4-1, with D possibly being TRBD1 (6 bases). The CDR3 length is 15 residues. Germline V gene sequence: CDR1 MGHRA, CDR2 YSYEKL. The germline V and J ends were trimmed by 2 bases and 1 base, with 9 bases remaining between them. The CDR3 is CASSQLDRSNQPQHF. The CDR3 nucleotides read TGCGCCAGCAGCCAACTTGACAGGAGCAATCAGCCCCAGCATTTT.

In its sample, this clone was seen a few times. This rearrangement joins TRBV5-6 to TRBJ1-2, with 11 bases lining up with TRBD1. Germline trimming cut 2 bases from V and 6 bases from J; bases unmatched to any gene: 3. The germline V gene has CDR1 SGHDT and CDR2 YYEEEE. This CDR3 has 14 residues. CDR3 DNA: TGTGCCAGCAGCTTTGGGACAGGGGGAGATGGCTACACCTTC. Protein: CASSFGTGGDGYTF.

This chain links TRBV29-1 with TRBJ1-1; the match to TRBD1 covers 8 bases. Germline V CDR1 and CDR2: SQVTM, ANQGSEA. The CDR3 covers 12 residues. Losses at the gene ends were 6 bases for V and 11 bases for J; bases not matched to a gene: 11. The CDR3 DNA follows: TGCAGCGTCAGACCCAGGGGGCACGAGGCTTTCTTT. Translated, it gives CSVRPRGHEAFF.

The CDR3 loop is CASSSETSGSTDTQYF. The CDR3 DNA reads as TGTGCCAGCAGCTCCGAAACTAGCGGGAGCACAGATACGCAGTATTTT. This sequence joins TRBV7-6 and TRBJ2-3, with TRBD2 matching over 9 bases. V shed 4 bases and J 0 bases; nucleotides not matched to a gene: 5. The germline CDR1 and CDR2 sequences are SGHVS and FNYEAQ. The CDR3 has 16 amino acids.

This rearrangement joins TRBV7-6 to TRBJ2-3, with 8 bases lining up with TRBD2. CDR3 length equals 16 residues. Losses at the gene ends were 2 bases for V and 2 bases for J; bases not matched to a gene: 6. Per germline, CDR1 SGHVS and CDR2 FNYEAQ. CDR3 sequence: CASSLSGGSPTDTQYF. The CDR3 bases are TGTGCCAGCAGCTTATCGGGGGGGAGCCCCACAGATACGCAGTATTTT.

This chain joins TRBV15 and TRBJ2-7; D not resolved. Trimming removed 1 base at V and 3 bases at J, with 7 bases between. Germline V gives CDR1 LNHNV, CDR2 YYDKDF (reference sequence). This CDR3 spans 13 amino acids. As DNA, the CDR3 is TGTGCCACCAGCAGAGCACCAGACTACGAGCAGTACTTC. Protein: CATSRAPDYEQYF.

This clone showed up just a few times. V is TRBV30 and J is TRBJ1-3; possibly TRBD1 for D (5 bases). V was pared by 3 bases and J by 7 bases, with 13 bases between. Germline CDR1 GTSNPN, CDR2 SVGIG (reference sequence). This CDR3 is 13 amino acids long. The CDR3 nucleotides are TGTGCCTGGAGATTCGGGGAGGGGAACACCATATATTTT. Its protein product is CAWRFGEGNTIYF.

This chain connects TRBV9 to TRBJ2-1; 8 bases align to TRBD2. Trimming cost V 2 bases and J 8 bases; bases outside gene matches: 6. Germline V gene data show CDR1 as SGDLS and CDR2 as YYNGEE. The CDR3 length is 14 residues. CDR3 residues: CASSVSGGVDEQFF. The CDR3 DNA reads TGTGCCAGCAGCGTGTCGGGGGGGGTGGATGAGCAGTTCTTC.

This sequence joins TRBV5-8 and TRBJ2-1; D might be TRBD2 (5 bases). Trimming stripped 4 bases from V and 0 bases from J, with 14 bases between. The germline V gene has CDR1 SGHTS and CDR2 YDEGEE. The CDR3 runs to 16 residues. CDR3 sequence reads: CASSPTNRGSYNEQFF. As DNA, the CDR3 is TGTGCCAGCAGCCCGACTAACCGGGGCTCCTACAATGAGCAGTTCTTC.

The V and J genes are TRBV7-8 and TRBJ2-2, with 8 bases aligning to TRBD2. This CDR3 has 17 amino acids. V was pared by 5 bases and J by 4 bases, with 12 bases of the junction left unmatched. Germline CDR1 is SGHVS and CDR2 is FQNEAQ. The chain's CDR3 is CASSPRERGPITGELFF. The CDR3 nucleotides read TGTGCCAGCAGCCCCCGTGAGCGGGGGCCCATCACCGGGGAGCTGTTTTTT.

The chain joins TRBV15 to TRBJ1-5, with no clear D. Germline lookup yields CDR1 LNHNV and CDR2 YYDKDF (reference sequence). V lost 0 bases and J 0 bases, leaving 9 bases between the germline ends. This CDR3 spans 16 amino acids. The CDR3: CATSRDRSYSNQPQHF. The DNA of the CDR3 is TGTGCCACCAGCAGAGACAGGTCTTATAGCAATCAGCCCCAGCATTTT.

This clone came up a few times. The gene calls are TRBV1 and TRBJ1-5; the DNA was not used to check the table's D call, TRBD1. TRBV1 is annotated as a pseudogene. The CDR3 length is 14 residues. CDR3 amino acids: CTSTQGPLNQPQHF. In nucleotides, the CDR3 is TGCACCAGCACCCAGGGGCCTCTCAATCAGCCCCAGCATTTT.

This chain links TRBV5-1 with TRBJ1-2; 8 bases agree with TRBD1. This CDR3 is built from 15 residues. CDR1 is SGHRS, CDR2 YFSETQ, per germline. Trimming at V came to 2 bases and at J to 8 bases, leaving 11 bases not matched to a gene. This CDR3 is CASSFLSGGERGYTF. The CDR3, as DNA: TGCGCCAGCAGCTTTCTCTCAGGGGGCGAGCGGGGCTACACCTTC.

The chain carries TRBV21-1 and TRBJ1-1; no DNA check was done on the table's D call, TRBD1. TRBV21-1 is reported as a pseudogene. The CDR3 loop spans 13 amino acids. The DNA of the CDR3 is TGTGCCAGCAGCAATACAGGGTACACTGAAGCTTTCTTT. Its translation is CASSNTGYTEAFF.

The V and J genes are TRBV2 and TRBJ2-7; D is possibly TRBD1 (6 bases). V lost 4 bases to trimming and J lost 3 bases, with 16 bases between them. Germline V CDR1 and CDR2: SNHLY, FYNNEI. The CDR3 is 15 residues long. The CDR3 here is CASSVGDNYYYEQYF. In nucleotides, the CDR3 is TGTGCCAGCAGTGTTGGGGACAACTACTACTACGAGCAGTACTTC.

The chain links TRBV7-9 to TRBJ2-7; 7 nucleotides agree with TRBD1. The CDR3 extends over 14 amino acids. In germline, CDR1 is SEHNR, CDR2 FQNEAQ (reference sequence). V was clipped by 4 bases and J by 5 bases; unmatched bases: 8. CDR3 nucleotides: TGTGCCAGCAGCTCATCTGGCACAGGGGACGAGCAGTACTTC. Translating gives CASSSSGTGDEQYF.

The chain recombines TRBV10-3 with TRBJ1-2; 12 bases align to TRBD1. The V and J ends lost 6 bases and 8 bases, in that order; junction bases with no gene match: 7. Germline CDR1 ENHRY, CDR2 SYGVKD. This CDR3 has 14 amino acids. CDR3 sequence reads: CAIRTRDRGRGYTF. CDR3 nucleotides: TGTGCCATCAGAACCCGGGACAGGGGGCGCGGCTACACCTTC.

V gene TRBV5-4 combines with J gene TRBJ2-1; 7 bases are shared with TRBD1. From germline, CDR1 is SGHNT and CDR2 YYREEE (reference sequence). The CDR3 runs 16 residues. The J segment lost 3 bases and the V segment lost 1 base, leaving 7 bases of the junction unmatched. CDR3 nucleotide sequence: TGTGCCAGCAGCTTGCGGACAGGCCGCGACTACAATGAGCAGTTCTTC. Translating gives CASSLRTGRDYNEQFF.

This clone came up a few times. The rearrangement joins TRBV6-6 to TRBJ2-7; the D gene is possibly TRBD1 (6 bases). V dropped 2 bases and J dropped 0 bases, with 11 bases sitting between them. The CDR3 contains 15 residues. Germline V lookup: CDR1 MNHNY, CDR2 SVGAGI (reference sequence). DNA of the CDR3: TGTGCCAGCAGTTACCGGCAGGGGAGCTCCTACGAGCAGTACTTC. Its translation is CASSYRQGSSYEQYF.

This clone is a singleton in its sample. The genes are TRBV27 and TRBJ2-7; D possibly corresponds to TRBD1 (5 bases). CDR1 is MNHEY, CDR2 SMNVEV, per germline (reference sequence). V was clipped by 2 bases and J by 2 bases, with 13 bases between them. The CDR3 has 15 residues. CDR3: CASSLLGHSTYEQYF. DNA of the CDR3: TGTGCCAGCAGTTTACTAGGACACTCTACCTACGAGCAGTACTTC.

The chain has TRBV6-5 and TRBJ2-3; TRBD1 might be the D (5 bases). Germline CDR1 and CDR2: MNHEY and SVGAGI. CDR3 length: 15 amino acids. The ends were cut back, 4 bases at V and 6 bases at J, with 17 bases in the middle. In DNA form, the CDR3 reads TGTGCCAGCAGTTTGGTAGGGGCCCCGATGGATACGCAGTATTTT. Protein sequence: CASSLVGAPMDTQYF.

This rearrangement joins TRBV7-8 to TRBJ1-1, with 7 bases identical to TRBD1. CDR1 is SGHVS and CDR2 is FQNEAQ in the germline V gene. CDR3 size: 12 residues. With 5 bases clipped from V and 7 bases from J, the junction kept 4 bases outside the gene matches. CDR3 sequence reads: CASSAGQHEAFF. The CDR3 DNA reads TGTGCCAGCAGCGCGGGACAGCATGAAGCTTTCTTT. The full variable domain, in which reference TRBV7-8 and TRBJ1-1 provide the parts outside the CDR3, is GAGVSQSPRYKVAKRGQDVALRCDPISGHVSLFWYQQALGQGPEFLTYFQNEAQLDKSGLPSDRFFAERPEGSVSTLKIQRTQQEDSAVYLCASSAGQHEAFFGQGTRLTVV.

The chain is built from TRBV7-6 and TRBJ2-7; D may be TRBD2 (7 bases). Trimming left V 0 bases short and J 4 bases short, with 16 bases between. CDR1 is SGHVS and CDR2 is FNYEAQ in the germline V gene. This CDR3 region has 16 residues. CDR3 sequence: CASSLAGAGEGYEQYF. CDR3 coding DNA: TGTGCCAGCAGCTTAGCGGGGGCAGGGGAGGGGTACGAGCAGTACTTC.

The rearrangement joins TRBV5-1 to TRBJ2-7; 8 nucleotides agree with TRBD1. Unmatched junction bases numbered 9, after V lost 4 bases and J lost 6 bases. Germline V lookup: CDR1 SGHRS, CDR2 YFSETQ. This CDR3 contains 14 residues. CDR3 sequence reads: CASSETGAPGEQYF. CDR3 DNA sequence: TGCGCCAGCAGCGAGACAGGGGCCCCGGGCGAGCAGTACTTC.

The chain combines TRBV7-2 with TRBJ1-4; tentatively, D is TRBD1 (5 bases). There are 16 residues in the CDR3. Trimming took off 4 bases at V and 4 bases at J, with 16 bases between the two ends. Germline-derived CDR1 and CDR2 are SGHTA and FQGNSA. This CDR3 is CASSSYNAGGNEKLFF. The CDR3 DNA reads as TGTGCCAGCAGCTCCTATAATGCCGGGGGTAATGAAAAACTGTTTTTT.

This chain links TRBV27 with TRBJ1-5; the match to TRBD1 covers 10 bases. Germline loops: CDR1 MNHEY, CDR2 SMNVEV (reference sequence). The CDR3 is 15 amino acids. The V and J ends lost 4 bases and 12 bases, in that order; junction bases with no gene match: 12. The CDR3 nucleotides are TGTGCCAGCAGTTCCGCCGGGACAGGGGAAAGGGTCCAGCATTTT. Its translation: CASSSAGTGERVQHF.

The chain uses TRBV9 and TRBJ2-3, with TRBD2 matching 7 bases. CDR1 is SGDLS, CDR2 YYNGEE, per germline. The V gene end was trimmed by 0 bases and the J gene end by 0 bases; junction bases not matched to a gene: 4. This CDR3 region has 16 residues. The CDR3 loop reads CASSVDGSGSTDTQYF. The CDR3 bases are TGTGCCAGCAGCGTAGACGGTAGCGGGAGCACAGATACGCAGTATTTT.